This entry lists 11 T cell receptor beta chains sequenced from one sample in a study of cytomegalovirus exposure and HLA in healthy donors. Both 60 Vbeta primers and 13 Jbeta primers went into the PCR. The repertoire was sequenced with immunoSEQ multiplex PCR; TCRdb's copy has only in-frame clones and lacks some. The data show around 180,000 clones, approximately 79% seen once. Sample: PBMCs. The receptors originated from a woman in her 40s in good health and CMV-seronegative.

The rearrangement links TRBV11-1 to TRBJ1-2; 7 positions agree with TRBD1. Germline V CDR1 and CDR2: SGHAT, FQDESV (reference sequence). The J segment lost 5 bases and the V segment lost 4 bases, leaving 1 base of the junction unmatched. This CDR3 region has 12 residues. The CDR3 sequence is CASSSGQYGYTF. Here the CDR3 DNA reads TGTGCCAGCAGCTCGGGACAGTATGGCTACACCTTC.

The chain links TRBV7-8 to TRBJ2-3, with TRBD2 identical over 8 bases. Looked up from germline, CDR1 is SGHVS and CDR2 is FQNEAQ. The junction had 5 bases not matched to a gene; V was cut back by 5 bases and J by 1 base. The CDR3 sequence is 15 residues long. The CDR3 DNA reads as TGTGCCAGCAGCCCTCCGGGACTAGGCACAGATACGCAGTATTTT. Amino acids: CASSPPGLGTDTQYF.

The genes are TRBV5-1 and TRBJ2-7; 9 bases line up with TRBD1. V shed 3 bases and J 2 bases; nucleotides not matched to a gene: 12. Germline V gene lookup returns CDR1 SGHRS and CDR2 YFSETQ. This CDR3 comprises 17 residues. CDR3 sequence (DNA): TGCGCCAGCAGCTATTTCCCTCCGGGACAGGGCGCCTACGAGCAGTACTTC. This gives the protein CASSYFPPGQGAYEQYF.

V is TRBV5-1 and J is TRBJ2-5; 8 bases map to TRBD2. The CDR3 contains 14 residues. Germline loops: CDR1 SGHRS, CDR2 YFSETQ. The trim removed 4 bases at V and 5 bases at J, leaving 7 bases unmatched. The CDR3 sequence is CASSPGGGSETQYF. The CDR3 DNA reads TGCGCCAGCAGCCCCGGGGGGGGGAGCGAGACCCAGTACTTC.

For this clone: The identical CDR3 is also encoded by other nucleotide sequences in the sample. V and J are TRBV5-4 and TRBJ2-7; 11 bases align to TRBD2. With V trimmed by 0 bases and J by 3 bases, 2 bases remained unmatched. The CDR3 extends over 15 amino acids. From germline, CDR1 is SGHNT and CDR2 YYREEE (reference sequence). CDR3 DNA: TGTGCCAGCAGCTTGGGGCTAGCGGGAGGCTACGAGCAGTACTTC. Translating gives CASSLGLAGGYEQYF.

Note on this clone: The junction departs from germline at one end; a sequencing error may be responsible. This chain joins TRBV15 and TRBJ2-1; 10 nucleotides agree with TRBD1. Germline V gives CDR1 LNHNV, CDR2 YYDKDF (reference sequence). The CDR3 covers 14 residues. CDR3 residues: CATEDRGSFNEQFF. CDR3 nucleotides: TGTGCCACGGAGGACAGGGGGTCCTTCAATGAGCAGTTCTTC.

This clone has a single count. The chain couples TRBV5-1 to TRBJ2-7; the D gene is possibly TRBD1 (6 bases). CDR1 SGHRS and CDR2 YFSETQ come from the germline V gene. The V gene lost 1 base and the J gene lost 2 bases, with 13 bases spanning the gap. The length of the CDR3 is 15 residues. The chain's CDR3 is CASSLSGQDTYEQYF. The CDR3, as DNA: TGCGCCAGCAGCTTGTCGGGACAAGACACCTACGAGCAGTACTTC.

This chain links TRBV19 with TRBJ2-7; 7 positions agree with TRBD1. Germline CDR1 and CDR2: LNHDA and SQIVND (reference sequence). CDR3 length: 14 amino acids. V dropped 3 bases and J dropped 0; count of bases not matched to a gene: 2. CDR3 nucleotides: TGTGCCAGTAGTATGGGACAGTACTCCTACGAGCAGTACTTC. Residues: CASSMGQYSYEQYF.

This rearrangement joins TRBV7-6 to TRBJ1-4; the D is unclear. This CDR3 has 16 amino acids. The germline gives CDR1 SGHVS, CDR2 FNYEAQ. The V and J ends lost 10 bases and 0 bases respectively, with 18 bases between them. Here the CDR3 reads CATSGAQGATNEKLFF. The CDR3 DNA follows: TGTGCCACCTCGGGAGCCCAAGGAGCAACTAATGAAAAACTGTTTTTT.

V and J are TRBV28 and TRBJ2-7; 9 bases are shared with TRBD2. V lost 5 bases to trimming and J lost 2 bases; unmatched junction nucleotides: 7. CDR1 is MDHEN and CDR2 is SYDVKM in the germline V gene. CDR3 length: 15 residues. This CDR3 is CASSTLSGSPYEQYF. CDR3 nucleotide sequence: TGTGCCAGCAGTACCCTTAGCGGGAGCCCCTACGAGCAGTACTTC.

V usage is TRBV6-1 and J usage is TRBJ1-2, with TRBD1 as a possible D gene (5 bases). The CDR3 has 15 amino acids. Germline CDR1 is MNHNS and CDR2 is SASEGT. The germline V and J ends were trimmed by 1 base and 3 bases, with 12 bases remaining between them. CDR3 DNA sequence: TGTGCCAGCAGTGAAGTCGGGGGGTCTTACTATGGCTACACCTTC. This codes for CASSEVGGSYYGYTF.